The sequence of this TCR beta chain was determined in a study of T cell responses to AZD1222 COVID-19 vaccine. Whole-study context: Second-dose intervals near 4 or 12 weeks were combined.

In germline, CDR1 is SGHRS, CDR2 YFSETQ. There are 16 residues in the CDR3. The trim removed 0 bases at V and 0 bases at J, leaving 3 bases unmatched. Sequencing was performed with immunoSEQ multiplex PCR; in TCRdb, only in-frame clones are kept and a portion is missing. This table holds 100,000 to 150,000 clones, about nine tenths found once. The genes are TRBV5-1 and TRBJ2-1, with 7 bases matching TRBD2. Sequencing used peripheral blood, obtained on day 0 of AZD1222 vaccination. The TCR comes from an adult in good health. The CDR3 DNA reads as TGCGCCAGCAGCTTGGGGAGCGGGATCTCCTACAATGAGCAGTTCTTC. Protein product: CASSLGSGISYNEQFF. The variable domain in full, completed from reference TRBV5-1 and TRBJ2-1, reads KAGVTQTPRYLIKTRGQQVTLSCSPISGHRSVSWYQQTPGQGLQFLFEYFSETQRNKGNFPGRFSGRQFSNSRSEMNVSTLELGDSALYLCASSLGSGISYNEQFFGPGTRLTVL.